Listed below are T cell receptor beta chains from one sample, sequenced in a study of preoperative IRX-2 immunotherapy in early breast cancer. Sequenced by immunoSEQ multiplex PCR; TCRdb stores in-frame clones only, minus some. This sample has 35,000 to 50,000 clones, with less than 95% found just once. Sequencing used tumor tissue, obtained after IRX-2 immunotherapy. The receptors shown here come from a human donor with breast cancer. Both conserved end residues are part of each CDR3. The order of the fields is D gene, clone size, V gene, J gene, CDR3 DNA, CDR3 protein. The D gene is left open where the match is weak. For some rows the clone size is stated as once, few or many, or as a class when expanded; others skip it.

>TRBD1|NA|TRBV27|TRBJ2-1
TGTGCCAGCAGTCTAGACGGGACAGGGGTATACAATGAGCAGTTCTTC
CASSLDGTGVYNEQFF
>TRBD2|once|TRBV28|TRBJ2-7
TGTGCCAGCAGTTATTCGGCGGGAGCCTTGTACGAGCAGTACTTC
CASSYSAGALYEQYF
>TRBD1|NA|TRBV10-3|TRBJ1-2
TGTGCCATCAATACAGGGGAACTCTATGGCTACACCTTC
CAINTGELYGYTF
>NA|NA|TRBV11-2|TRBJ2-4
TGTGCCAGCAGCTGGGGTGAGGACATTCAGTACTTC
CASSWGEDIQYF
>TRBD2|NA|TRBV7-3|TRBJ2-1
TGTGCCAGCAGCTCAGAGACTAGCGGGGCAACCTACAATGAGCAGTTCTTC
CASSSETSGATYNEQFF
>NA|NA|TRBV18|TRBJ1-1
TGTGCCAGCTCACCTACGGCAGGGGAGACTGAAGCTTTCTTT
CASSPTAGETEAFF
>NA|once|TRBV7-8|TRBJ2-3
TGTGCCAGCAAGCTTAGAGGATCAGATACGCAGTATTTT
CASKLRGSDTQYF
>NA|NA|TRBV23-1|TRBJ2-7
TGCGCCAGCAGTCAATCGGGGGCACCCCGTGCGGGATACGAGCAGTACTTC
CASSQSGAPRAGYEQYF
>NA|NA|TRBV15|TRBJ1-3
TGTGCCACCAGCAGAGGTCACGGGACCCGGGGGAACACCATATATTTT
CATSRGHGTRGNTIYF
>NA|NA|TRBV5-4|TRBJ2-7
TGTGCCAGCAGCTTCGGGGGAGAGTCCTACGAGCAGTACTTC
CASSFGGESYEQYF
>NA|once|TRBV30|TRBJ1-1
TGTGCCTGGAGTGATCTTGGACCAACCCTTGGGGGAGCTTTCTTT
CAWSDLGPTLGGAFF
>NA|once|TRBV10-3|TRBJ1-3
TGTGCCATTACGGGGAGTGGAAACACCATATATTTT
CAITGSGNTIYF
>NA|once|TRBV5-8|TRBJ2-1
TGTGCCAGCAGCCCGTTACTAGAATACAATGAGCAGTTCTTC
CASSPLLEYNEQFF
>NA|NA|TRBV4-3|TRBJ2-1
TGCGCCAGCAGCCCTAGACAGTCCTACAATGAGCAGTTCTTC
CASSPRQSYNEQFF
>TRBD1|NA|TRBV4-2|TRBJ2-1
TGTGCCAGCAGCCAAAGGACAGGGAGGTGGAATGAGCAGTTCTTC
CASSQRTGRWNEQFF
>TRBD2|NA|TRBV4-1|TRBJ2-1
TGCGCCAGCAGCCAGGGACTATGGAATGAGCAGTTCTTC
CASSQGLWNEQFF